One T cell receptor beta chain is described in this entry. What it binds is unknown. This entry comes from a study of cytomegalovirus exposure and HLA in healthy donors. Study conclusions and caveats: While the bulk of TCR sequences proved rare, some public TCRs turned up in many donors. A later analysis associated under 20,000 TCR beta sequences with HLA alleles at a 0.05 false discovery rate.

Looked up from germline, CDR1 is SGHRS and CDR2 is YFSETQ. J gave up 4 bases and V 3 bases, and 9 bases lay outside the gene matches. This CDR3 contains 16 residues. Primers for the PCR totalled 60 Vbeta and 13 Jbeta. Profiled with immunoSEQ multiplex PCR; TCRdb holds only in-frame clones, not every one. In the table there are some 160,000 clones, about 72% of which are singletons. The source of this sequence is a man between 40 and 49 years old in good health and CMV-seronegative. Specimen: PBMCs. The V and J genes are TRBV5-1 and TRBJ2-7; 11 nucleotides agree with TRBD1. CDR3 protein: CASSSGRTGGIYEQYF. The DNA for the CDR3 is TGCGCCAGCAGCTCCGGGCGGACAGGGGGCATTTACGAGCAGTACTTC.